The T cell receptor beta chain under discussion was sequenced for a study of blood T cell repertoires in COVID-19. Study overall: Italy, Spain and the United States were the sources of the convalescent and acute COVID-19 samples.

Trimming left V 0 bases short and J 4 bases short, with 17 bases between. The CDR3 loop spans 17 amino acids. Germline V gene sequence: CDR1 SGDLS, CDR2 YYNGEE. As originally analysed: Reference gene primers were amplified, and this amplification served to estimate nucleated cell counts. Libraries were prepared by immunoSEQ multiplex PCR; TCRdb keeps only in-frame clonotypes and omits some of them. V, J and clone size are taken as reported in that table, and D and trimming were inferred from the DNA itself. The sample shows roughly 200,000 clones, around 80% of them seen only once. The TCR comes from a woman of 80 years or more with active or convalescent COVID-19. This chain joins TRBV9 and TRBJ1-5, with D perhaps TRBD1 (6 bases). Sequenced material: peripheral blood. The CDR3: CASSVASGDIPNQPQHF. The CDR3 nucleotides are TGTGCCAGCAGCGTAGCTTCCGGGGACATACCGAATCAGCCCCAGCATTTT. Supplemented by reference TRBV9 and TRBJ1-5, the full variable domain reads DSGVTQTPKHLITATGQRVTLRCSPRSGDLSVYWYQQSLDQGLQFLIQYYNGEERAKGNILERFSAQQFPDLHSELNLSSLELGDSALYFCASSVASGDIPNQPQHFGDGTRLSIL.